The clone carrying this T cell receptor (beta chain) was recorded at least ten times. This CDR3 is 12 amino acids long. The germline gives CDR1 DFQATT, CDR2 SNEGSKA (reference sequence). Trimming shortened V by 6 bases and J by 11 bases, and 19 bases separated the two germline ends. This sample is drawn from a study of CD8 T cells in ankylosing spondylitis. In TCRdb, the 5' RACE reads were re-called with MiXCR into one record per CDR3 protein. The sample lists 180,000 or so distinct CDR3 sequences, 9.5% to 13% occurring once. This TCR derives from a male donor with ankylosing spondylitis or in good health (not recorded which). V and J are TRBV20-1 and TRBJ1-1; D is ambiguous. The sequenced material came from blood, either unsorted or a sorted T cell fraction (not recorded which). CDR3 in amino acids: CSAPSPILGAFF. DNA of the CDR3: TGCAGTGCCCCGAGCCCAATTCTGGGGGCTTTCTTT.